This T cell receptor (beta chain) was obtained from a study of cytomegalovirus exposure and HLA in healthy donors. Overall study findings and caveats: Within the data, a cluster of highly shared sequence variants was likely a sequencing artifact. A prior analysis recorded that most TCR beta V segments were productive about 87% or about 30% of the time.

This clone has only one observation. Its matching antigen is unknown. Germline V gene sequence: CDR1 SEHNR, CDR2 FQNEAQ (reference sequence). Trimming removed 6 bases from V and 5 bases from J, with 19 bases in between. The CDR3 runs to 15 residues. As for the donors, each was a healthy bone marrow donor. Both 60 Vbeta primers and 13 Jbeta primers went into the PCR. The method was immunoSEQ multiplex PCR; TCRdb's version includes in-frame clones alone and lacks a portion of them. The sample contains under 200,000 clones, approximately 73% of which appear only once. The chain is built from TRBV7-9 and TRBJ2-5; D is possibly TRBD2 (7 bases). Sequencing was done on a sample of PBMCs. The sequence was obtained from a man between 50 and 59 years old in good health and CMV-seronegative. The CDR3 sequence: CASSLVRGLGETQYF. The CDR3 nucleotides read TGTGCCAGCAGTCTTGTGCGGGGGCTGGGGGAGACCCAGTACTTC.